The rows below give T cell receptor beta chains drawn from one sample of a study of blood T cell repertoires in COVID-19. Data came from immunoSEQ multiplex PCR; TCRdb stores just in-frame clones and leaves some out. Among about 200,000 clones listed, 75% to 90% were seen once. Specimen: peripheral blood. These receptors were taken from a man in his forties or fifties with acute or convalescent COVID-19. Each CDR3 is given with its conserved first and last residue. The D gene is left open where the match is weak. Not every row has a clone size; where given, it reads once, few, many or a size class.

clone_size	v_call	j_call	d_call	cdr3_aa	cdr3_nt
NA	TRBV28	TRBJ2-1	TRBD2	CASSLKPGLLNEQFF	TGTGCCAGCAGCCTTAAACCGGGACTACTAAATGAGCAGTTCTTC
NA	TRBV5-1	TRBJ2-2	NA	CASSLDALDTGELFF	TGCGCCAGCAGCTTGGACGCCCTAGACACCGGGGAGCTGTTTTTT
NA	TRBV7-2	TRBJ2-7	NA	CASSYNLVGGGTYYEQYF	TGTGCCAGCAGCTATAACCTAGTGGGTGGCGGGACCTACTACGAGCAGTACTTC
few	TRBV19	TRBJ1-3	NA	CASSPGDSGNTIYF	TGTGCCAGTAGTCCAGGGGATTCTGGAAACACCATATATTTT
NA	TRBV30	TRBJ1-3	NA	CAWTLGGAVSGNTIYF	TGTGCCTGGACCCTGGGGGGGGCGGTCTCTGGAAACACCATATATTTT
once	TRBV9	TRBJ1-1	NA	CASSVSPEAFF	TGTGCCAGCAGCGTTAGTCCTGAAGCTTTCTTT
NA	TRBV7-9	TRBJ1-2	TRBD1	CASSLVGQGGYGYTF	TGTGCCAGCAGCTTAGTAGGACAGGGTGGCTATGGCTACACCTTC
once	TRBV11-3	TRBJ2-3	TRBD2	CASSGGTSGSTDTQYF	TGTGCCAGCAGCGGAGGGACTAGCGGGAGCACAGATACGCAGTATTTT
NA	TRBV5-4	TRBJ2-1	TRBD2	CASSGLAAYNEQFF	TGTGCCAGCAGCGGGCTAGCGGCCTACAATGAGCAGTTCTTC
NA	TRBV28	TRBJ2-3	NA	CASSRPGTDTQYF	TGTGCCAGCAGTCGTCCAGGCACAGATACGCAGTATTTT
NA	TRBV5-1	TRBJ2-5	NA	CASSREETRSGETQYF	TGCGCCAGCAGCCGAGAAGAGACTAGGAGTGGGGAGACCCAGTACTTC
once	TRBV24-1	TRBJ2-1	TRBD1	CATSGAGTGYNEQFF	TGTGCCACCAGTGGTGCCGGGACAGGCTACAATGAGCAGTTCTTC
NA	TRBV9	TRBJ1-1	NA	CASSGDSGRPNTEAFF	TGTGCCAGCAGCGGGGACTCAGGTCGACCGAACACTGAAGCTTTCTTT
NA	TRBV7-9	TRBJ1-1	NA	CASSLVGRAYTEAFF	TGTGCCAGCAGCTTAGTTGGCAGGGCGTACACTGAAGCTTTCTTT
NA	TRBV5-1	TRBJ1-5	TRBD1	CASSLGTGGRQPQHF	TGCGCCAGCAGCTTGGGAACAGGGGGCAGGCAGCCCCAGCATTTT
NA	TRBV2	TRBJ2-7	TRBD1	CASTLTGREQYF	TGTGCCAGCACCCTGACAGGGCGCGAGCAGTACTTC
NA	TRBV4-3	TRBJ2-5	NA	CASSQDLTNSGETQYF	TGCGCCAGCAGCCAAGATTTGACTAACTCGGGGGAGACCCAGTACTTC
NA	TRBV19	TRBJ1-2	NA	CASSSGGAAGYTF	TGTGCCAGTAGTTCCGGTGGGGCGGCTGGCTACACCTTC
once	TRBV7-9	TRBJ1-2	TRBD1	CASSHGTGRGYTF	TGTGCCAGCAGCCACGGGACAGGTCGAGGCTACACCTTC
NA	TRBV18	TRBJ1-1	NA	CASSPERTALNTEAFF	TGTGCCAGCTCACCGGAGAGGACAGCCTTGAACACTGAAGCTTTCTTT
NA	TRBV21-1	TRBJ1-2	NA	CASSKEEGAGYGYTF	TGTGCCAGCAGCAAAGAGGAGGGGGCCGGCTATGGCTACACCTTC